This TCR beta chain appears in the sequencing data of a study of cytomegalovirus exposure and HLA in healthy donors. Notes on the study in general: A missense variant in DCLRE1C was later tied to TCR beta V- and J-gene trimming. Earlier results showed most TCR beta V segments being productive about 87% or about 30% of the time. Cytomegalovirus-associated status was assigned to about 160 TCR beta chains.

CDR3 length equals 15 residues. Germline lookup yields CDR1 SGHRS and CDR2 YFSETQ. Trimming took off 2 bases at V and 4 bases at J, with 14 bases between the two ends. The PCR employed 60 Vbeta primers together with 13 Jbeta primers. This table comes from immunoSEQ multiplex PCR, and its TCRdb copy is limited to in-frame clones, with some not included. Listed are around 160,000 clones; around 1.7% falls within the top ten. Points on this clone: Its cognate antigen is unknown.

The sequence came from a woman between 50 and 59 years old in good health and CMV-seronegative. Material for sequencing was PBMCs. The chain carries TRBV5-1 and TRBJ2-3; D may be TRBD2 (6 bases). The CDR3: CASSFRSGEADTQYF. In DNA form, the CDR3 reads TGCGCCAGCAGCTTCAGATCCGGGGAGGCAGATACGCAGTATTTT. The entire variable domain, with the rest obtained from reference TRBV5-1 and TRBJ2-3, is as follows: KAGVTQTPRYLIKTRGQQVTLSCSPISGHRSVSWYQQTPGQGLQFLFEYFSETQRNKGNFPGRFSGRQFSNSRSEMNVSTLELGDSALYLCASSFRSGEADTQYFGPGTRLTVL.